This TCR beta chain was captured in a study of beta chain features in type 1 diabetes. Study findings and constraints: Since sequencing was performed on cDNA, cells with high TCR expression could be over-represented. Type 1 diabetes patients showed a moderate but significant shortening of TCRB CDR3s in all four CD4+ subsets.

All of the isolated RNA was reverse transcribed, so expressed TCRB transcripts were sequenced. Method: immunoSEQ multiplex PCR; TCRdb's copy keeps in-frame clones and lacks some. The table lists 150,000 to 200,000 clones, roughly 8% of them singletons, with 0.45% to 0.55% in the top ten. The germline gives CDR1 SEHNR, CDR2 FQNEAQ (reference sequence). V lost 3 bases, J lost 7 bases, and 7 bases lay in between. This CDR3 has 11 amino acids. About this clone: Its specificity is not known.

Every participating donor gave one draw, a heparinised blood sample averaging around 100 mL. Sequenced sample: central memory CD4+ T cells from blood. The V gene is TRBV7-9, the J gene TRBJ2-7; no clear D gene. The source of this sequence is a woman younger than 30 with type 1 diabetes. This CDR3 is CASSLAKEQYF. The DNA for the CDR3 is TGTGCCAGCAGCTTGGCCAAGGAGCAGTACTTC.